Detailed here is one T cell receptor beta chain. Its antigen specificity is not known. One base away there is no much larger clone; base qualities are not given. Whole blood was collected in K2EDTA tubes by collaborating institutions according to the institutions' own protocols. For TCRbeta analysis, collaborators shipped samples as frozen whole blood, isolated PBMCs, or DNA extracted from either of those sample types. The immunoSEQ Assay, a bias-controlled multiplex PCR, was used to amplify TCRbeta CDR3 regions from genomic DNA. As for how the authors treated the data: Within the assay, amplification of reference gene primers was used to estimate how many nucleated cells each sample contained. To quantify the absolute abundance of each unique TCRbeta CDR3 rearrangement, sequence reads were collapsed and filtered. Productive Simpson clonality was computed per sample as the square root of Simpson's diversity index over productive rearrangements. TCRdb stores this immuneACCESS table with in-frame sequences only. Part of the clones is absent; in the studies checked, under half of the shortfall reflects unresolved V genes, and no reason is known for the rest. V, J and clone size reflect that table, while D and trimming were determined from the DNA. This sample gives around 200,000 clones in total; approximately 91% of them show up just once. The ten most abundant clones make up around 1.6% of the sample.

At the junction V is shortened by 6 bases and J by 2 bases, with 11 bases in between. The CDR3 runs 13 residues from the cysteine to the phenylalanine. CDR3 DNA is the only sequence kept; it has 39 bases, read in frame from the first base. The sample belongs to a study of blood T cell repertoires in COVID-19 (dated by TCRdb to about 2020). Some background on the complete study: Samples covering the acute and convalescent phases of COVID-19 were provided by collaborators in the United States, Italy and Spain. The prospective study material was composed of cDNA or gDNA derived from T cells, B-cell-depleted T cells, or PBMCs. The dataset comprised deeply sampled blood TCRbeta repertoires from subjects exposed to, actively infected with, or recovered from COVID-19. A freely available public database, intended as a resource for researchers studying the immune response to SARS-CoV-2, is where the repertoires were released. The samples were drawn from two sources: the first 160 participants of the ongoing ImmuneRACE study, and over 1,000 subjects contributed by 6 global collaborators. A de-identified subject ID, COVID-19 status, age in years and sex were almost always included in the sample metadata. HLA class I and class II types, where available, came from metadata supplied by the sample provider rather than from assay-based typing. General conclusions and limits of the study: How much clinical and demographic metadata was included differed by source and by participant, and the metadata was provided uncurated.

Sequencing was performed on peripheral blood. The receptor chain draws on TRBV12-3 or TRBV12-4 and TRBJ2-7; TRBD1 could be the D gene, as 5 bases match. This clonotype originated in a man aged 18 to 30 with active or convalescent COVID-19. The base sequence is TGTGCCAGCAGCCGAACGACAGCCTACGAGCAGTACTTC. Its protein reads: CASSRTTAYEQYF.